The T cell receptor beta chain under discussion was sequenced for a study of neurological immune-mediated disorders. The cDNA was produced through 5'RACE with 10-nucleotide random UMIs. One entry per CDR3 protein, called by TCRdb with MiXCR from the 5' RACE reads. In the table there are tens of thousands of distinct CDR3 sequences, 1.9% of which are singletons. CDR3 length equals 12 residues. From germline, CDR1 is DFQATT and CDR2 SNEGSKA (reference sequence). Trimming stripped 4 bases from V and 2 bases from J, with 8 bases between. This clonotype was observed at least ten times. Sample: PBMCs. V is TRBV20-1 and J is TRBJ2-5; D unclear. This TCR derives from a woman aged 35 to 49 with multiple sclerosis. DNA for the CDR3: TGCAGTGCTACCTGGAGTCAAGAGACCCAGTACTTC. Its protein is CSATWSQETQYF.